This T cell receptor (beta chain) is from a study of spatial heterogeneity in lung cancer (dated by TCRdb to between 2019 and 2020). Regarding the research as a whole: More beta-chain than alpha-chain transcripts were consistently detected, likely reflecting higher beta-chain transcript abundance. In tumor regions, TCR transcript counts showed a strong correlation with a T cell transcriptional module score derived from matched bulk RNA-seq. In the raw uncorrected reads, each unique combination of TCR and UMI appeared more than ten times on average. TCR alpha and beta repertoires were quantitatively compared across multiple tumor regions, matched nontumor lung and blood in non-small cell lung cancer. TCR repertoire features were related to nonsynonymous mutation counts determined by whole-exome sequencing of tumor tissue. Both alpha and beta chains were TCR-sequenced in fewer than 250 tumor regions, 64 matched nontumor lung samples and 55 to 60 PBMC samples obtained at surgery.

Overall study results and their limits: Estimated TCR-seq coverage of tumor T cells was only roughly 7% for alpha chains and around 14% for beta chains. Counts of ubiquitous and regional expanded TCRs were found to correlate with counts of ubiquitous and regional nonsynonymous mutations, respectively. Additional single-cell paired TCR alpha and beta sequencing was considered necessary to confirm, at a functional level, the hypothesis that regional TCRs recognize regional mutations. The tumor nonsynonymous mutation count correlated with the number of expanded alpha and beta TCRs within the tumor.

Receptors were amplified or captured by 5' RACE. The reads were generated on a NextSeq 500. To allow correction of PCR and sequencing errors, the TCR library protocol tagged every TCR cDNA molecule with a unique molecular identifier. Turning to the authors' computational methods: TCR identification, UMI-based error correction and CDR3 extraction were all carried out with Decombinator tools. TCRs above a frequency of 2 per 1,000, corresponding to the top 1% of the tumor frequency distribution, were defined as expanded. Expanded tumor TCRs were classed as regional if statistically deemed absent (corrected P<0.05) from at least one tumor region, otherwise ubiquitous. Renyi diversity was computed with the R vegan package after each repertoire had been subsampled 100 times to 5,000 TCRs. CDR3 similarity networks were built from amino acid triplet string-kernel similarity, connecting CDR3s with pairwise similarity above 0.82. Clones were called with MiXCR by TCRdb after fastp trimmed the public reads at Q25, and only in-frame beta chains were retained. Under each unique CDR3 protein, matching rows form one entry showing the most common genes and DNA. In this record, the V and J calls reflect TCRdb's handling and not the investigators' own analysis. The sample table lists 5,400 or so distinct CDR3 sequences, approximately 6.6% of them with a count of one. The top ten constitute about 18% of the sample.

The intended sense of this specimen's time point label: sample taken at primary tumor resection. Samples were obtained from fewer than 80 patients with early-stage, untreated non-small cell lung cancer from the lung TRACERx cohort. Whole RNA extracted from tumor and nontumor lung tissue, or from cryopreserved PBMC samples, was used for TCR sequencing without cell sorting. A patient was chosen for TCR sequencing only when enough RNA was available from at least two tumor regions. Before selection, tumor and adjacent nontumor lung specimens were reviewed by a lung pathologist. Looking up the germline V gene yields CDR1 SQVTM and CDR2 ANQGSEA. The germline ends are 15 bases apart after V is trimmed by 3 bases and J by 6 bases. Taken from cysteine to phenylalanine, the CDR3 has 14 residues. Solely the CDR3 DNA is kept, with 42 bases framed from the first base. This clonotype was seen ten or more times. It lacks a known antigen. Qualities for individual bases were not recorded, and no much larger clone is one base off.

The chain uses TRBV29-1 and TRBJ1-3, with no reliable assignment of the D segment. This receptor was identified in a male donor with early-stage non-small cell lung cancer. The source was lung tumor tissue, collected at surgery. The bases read TGCAGCGTTGAGGATACAGCTATCGTAAACACCATATATTTT. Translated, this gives CSVEDTAIVNTIYF.